The clone carrying this T cell receptor (beta chain) came up many times. The entry originates in a study of identical twins. Germline V CDR1 and CDR2: LGHNT, FRNRAP. Trimming took off 1 base at V and 8 bases at J, with 11 bases between the two ends. This CDR3 has 13 amino acids. TCRdb called the 5' RACE reads again in MiXCR, with one record for every CDR3 protein. The table has some 250,000 distinct CDR3 sequences, over 5.5% seen once. These data were also reused for a study on T cells expressing NK-cell markers. As that report states: The study sequenced eight donors, seven HCMV-seropositive and one seronegative.

This sequence joins TRBV12-5 and TRBJ1-1; a weak D match, TRBD1 (6 bases). This sequence originates from a woman under 30 in good health. Sequenced: CD8+ T cells sorted from blood. The CDR3 reads CASGLDREREAFF. The CDR3 bases are TGTGCTAGTGGTTTGGACAGGGAAAGGGAAGCTTTCTTT.